What follows describes a single T cell receptor beta chain. Its antigen is not identified. Trimming cost V 10 bases and J 3 bases, with 13 bases left between them. Germline V gene sequence: CDR1 MNHNS, CDR2 SASEGT. The length of the CDR3 is 14 residues. The entry originates in a study of shared clonotypes between healthy human individuals. Study observations and caveats: Depth of sequencing was expected to influence donor clonotype sharing. Clonotypes that were shared across four donors made up roughly 5% of naive CD4 clonotypes. Sample collection involved blood only; tissue repertoires are likely different.

Produced via immunoSEQ multiplex PCR; TCRdb's table is partial and in-frame only. This table holds approximately 2,000,000 clones, 85% to 95% found once. Naive CD8 cells lacked CD45RO and underwent positive selection for CCR7, leaving out terminally differentiated effector memory CD45RA+ cells. There were no recent acute infections or vaccinations among the donors, who were healthy HIV-negative adults. V gene TRBV6-1 combines with J gene TRBJ2-6; D remains ambiguous. The sample consisted of naive CD8+ T cells from PBMCs. This TCR was recovered from a man between 18 and 35 years old in good health. Some clones in this sample may be carry-over from other donors' samples. The CDR3 spells CANLPLDGANVLTF. CDR3 sequence (DNA): TGTGCCAACCTACCTCTGGATGGGGCCAACGTCCTGACTTTC.